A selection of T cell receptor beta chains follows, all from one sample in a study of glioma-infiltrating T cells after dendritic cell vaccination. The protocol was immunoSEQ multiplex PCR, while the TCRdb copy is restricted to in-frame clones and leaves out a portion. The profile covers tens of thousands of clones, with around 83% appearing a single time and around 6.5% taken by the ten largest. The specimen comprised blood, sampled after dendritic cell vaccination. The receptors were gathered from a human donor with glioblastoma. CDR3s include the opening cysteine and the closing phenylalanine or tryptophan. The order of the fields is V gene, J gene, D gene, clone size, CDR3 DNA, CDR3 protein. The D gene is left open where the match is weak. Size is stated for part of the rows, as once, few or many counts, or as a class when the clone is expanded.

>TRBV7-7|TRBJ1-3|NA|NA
TGTGCCAGCAGCTTCAGCCAGGGGACTGGAAACACCATATATTTT
CASSFSQGTGNTIYF
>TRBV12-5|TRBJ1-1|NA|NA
TGTGCTAGTGGTTTAACCGGGGTTGAAGCTTTCTTT
CASGLTGVEAFF
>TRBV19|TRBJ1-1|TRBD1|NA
TGTGCCAGTAGCCCGGACAGGGCGGGCACTGAAGCTTTCTTT
CASSPDRAGTEAFF
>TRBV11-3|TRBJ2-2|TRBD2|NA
TGTGCCAGCAGCCCGGGACTAGCTGCCGGGGAGCTGTTTTTT
CASSPGLAAGELFF
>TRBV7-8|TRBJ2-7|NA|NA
TGTGCCAGCAGCTTATATGTGAGGCTCTACGAGCAGTACTTC
CASSLYVRLYEQYF
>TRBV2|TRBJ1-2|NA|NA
TGTGCCAGCAGTGCAGACTATGGCTACACCTTC
CASSADYGYTF
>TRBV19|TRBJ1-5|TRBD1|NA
TGTGCCAGTAGTCCGGACAGGGGCTTCGGTCAGCCCCAGCATTTT
CASSPDRGFGQPQHF
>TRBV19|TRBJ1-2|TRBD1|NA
TGTGCCAGTAACAGGGGGAAAAACTATGGCTACACCTTC
CASNRGKNYGYTF
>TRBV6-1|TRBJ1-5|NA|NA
TGTGCCAGCAACATGGACAGTAGCAATCAGCCCCAGCATTTT
CASNMDSSNQPQHF
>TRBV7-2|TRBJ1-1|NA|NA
TGTGCCAGCAGCTTAGAGGGGGGGGAAGGCACTGAAGCTTTCTTT
CASSLEGGEGTEAFF
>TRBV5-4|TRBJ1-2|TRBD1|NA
TGTGCCAGCAGCTTGGGACAGGGGGCGCGGTATGGCTACACCTTC
CASSLGQGARYGYTF
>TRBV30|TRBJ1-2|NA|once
TGTGCCTGGAGTGAAGGGGAACCCTATGGCTACACCTTC
CAWSEGEPYGYTF
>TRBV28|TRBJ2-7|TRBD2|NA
TGTGCCAGCAGTACCACCCGTCGTGGGGGGGCCTACGAGCAGTACTTC
CASSTTRRGGAYEQYF
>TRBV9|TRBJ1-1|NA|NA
TGTGCCAGCAGCGATGCCGGGACTGAAGCTTTCTTT
CASSDAGTEAFF
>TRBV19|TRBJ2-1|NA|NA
TGTGCCAGTAGTACTGGGCAGGGGACCTACAATGAGCAGTTCTTC
CASSTGQGTYNEQFF
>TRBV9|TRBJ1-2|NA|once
TGTGCCAGCAGCGGAGCCCCAGGGATGAACGGCTACACCTTC
CASSGAPGMNGYTF
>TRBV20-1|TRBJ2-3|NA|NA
TGCAGTGCTATACAGGGTCCTCAGCAGTATTTT
CSAIQGPQQYF
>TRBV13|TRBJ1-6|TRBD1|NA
TGTGCCAGCAGCCCCCGGGACAGGGGAGAAAATTCACCCCTCCACTTT
CASSPRDRGENSPLHF